These 10 T cell receptor beta chains share one sample of origin, sequenced in a study of blood T cell repertoires in COVID-19. Clones were sequenced by immunoSEQ multiplex PCR, and TCRdb holds only the in-frame ones, with some missing. The data hold 250,000 to 350,000 clones, with 88% observed a single time. Material for sequencing was peripheral blood. The receptor source for this set is a man between 18 and 35 years old with active or convalescent COVID-19.

This chain links TRBV6-5 with TRBJ2-2; TRBD2 aligns across 10 bases. Trimming removed 7 bases from V and 6 bases from J; junction bases left unmatched: 8. Germline CDR1 MNHEY, CDR2 SVGAGI. This CDR3 spans 15 amino acids. The CDR3 sequence: CASNSGTSVSGELFF. CDR3 bases: TGTGCCAGCAACTCGGGGACTAGCGTCTCCGGGGAGCTGTTTTTT.

This chain connects TRBV28 to TRBJ1-5; D possibly corresponds to TRBD1 (6 bases). Trimming removed 7 bases at V and 6 bases at J, with 10 bases between. Per the germline V gene, CDR1 is MDHEN and CDR2 is SYDVKM. The CDR3 covers 12 residues. Written as DNA, the CDR3 is TGTGCCAGCACAGGGGCAGTTCAGCCCCAGCATTTT. This codes for CASTGAVQPQHF.

Turning to this clone: The sample carries other DNA sequences with the same CDR3. V is TRBV12-3 or TRBV12-4 and J is TRBJ2-5; D is unclear. Trimming removed 5 bases at V and 5 bases at J, with 6 bases between. This CDR3 is built from 11 residues. CDR3 nucleotides: TGTGCCAGCAGTCTCGGGGAGACCCAGTACTTC. It yields the protein CASSLGETQYF.

This clone showed up just once. The V gene is TRBV6-1, the J gene TRBJ1-6, with D perhaps TRBD1 (5 bases). Between the trimmed V and J ends, which lost 3 bases and 7 bases, there was a span of 7 bases. CDR1 MNHNS and CDR2 SASEGT come from the germline V gene. The CDR3 loop spans 13 amino acids. CDR3 in amino acids: CASSDPGNSPLHF. The DNA for the CDR3 is TGTGCCAGCAGTGACCCAGGGAATTCACCCCTCCACTTT.

V is TRBV18 and J is TRBJ2-1; unclear D gene. This CDR3 contains 13 residues. V was trimmed by 0 bases and J by 4 bases, leaving 4 bases between them. Germline CDR1 KGHSH, CDR2 LQKENI. This CDR3 reads CASSPPSYNEQFF. The CDR3 DNA is TGTGCCAGCTCACCACCTAGTTACAATGAGCAGTTCTTC.

The chain recombines TRBV9 with TRBJ1-1, with TRBD1 matching over 7 bases. In germline, CDR1 is SGDLS, CDR2 YYNGEE. The CDR3 totals 14 residues. The J segment lost 4 bases and the V segment lost 4 bases, leaving 7 bases of the junction unmatched. CDR3 region: CASSTKGAGTEAFF. For the CDR3, the DNA is TGTGCCAGCAGCACAAAGGGGGCAGGCACTGAAGCTTTCTTT.

This chain connects TRBV6-5 to TRBJ2-1; no clear D. V was trimmed by 6 bases and J by 4 bases, leaving 7 bases between them. The CDR3 consists of 12 residues. Germline assignment: CDR1 MNHEY and CDR2 SVGAGI. Here the CDR3 reads CASSALYNEQFF. As DNA, the CDR3 is TGTGCCAGCAGCGCACTATACAATGAGCAGTTCTTC.

This clone was observed once. This chain connects TRBV7-2 to TRBJ1-5; 9 bases agree with TRBD1. Trimming removed 7 bases from V and 6 bases from J; junction bases left unmatched: 10. The CDR3 is 15 residues long. Looked up from germline, CDR1 is SGHTA and CDR2 is FQGNSA. The chain's CDR3 is CASNPTGGDSQPQHF. The CDR3 bases are TGTGCCAGCAACCCTACAGGGGGCGACAGTCAGCCCCAGCATTTT.

This clone was observed once. The V gene is TRBV13, the J gene TRBJ2-2, with D possibly TRBD2 on 5 matching bases. The length of the CDR3 is 15 residues. V was trimmed by 1 base and J by 5 bases, leaving 11 bases between them. The germline V gene encodes CDR1 PRHDT and CDR2 FYEKMQ (reference sequence). The CDR3, as DNA: TGTGCCAGCAGCTTAGCGGGGATTGAGACCGGGGAGCTGTTTTTT. Its protein is CASSLAGIETGELFF.

The genes are TRBV7-9 and TRBJ2-7; the match to TRBD2 covers 8 bases. V gave up 5 bases and J gave up 5 bases; unmatched junction bases: 11. The CDR3 contains 15 residues. CDR1 and CDR2 from the germline V gene are SEHNR and FQNEAQ (reference sequence). CDR3 bases: TGTGCCAGCAGCGCAACGGGGGGGCCGATCCACGAGCAGTACTTC. This encodes CASSATGGPIHEQYF.